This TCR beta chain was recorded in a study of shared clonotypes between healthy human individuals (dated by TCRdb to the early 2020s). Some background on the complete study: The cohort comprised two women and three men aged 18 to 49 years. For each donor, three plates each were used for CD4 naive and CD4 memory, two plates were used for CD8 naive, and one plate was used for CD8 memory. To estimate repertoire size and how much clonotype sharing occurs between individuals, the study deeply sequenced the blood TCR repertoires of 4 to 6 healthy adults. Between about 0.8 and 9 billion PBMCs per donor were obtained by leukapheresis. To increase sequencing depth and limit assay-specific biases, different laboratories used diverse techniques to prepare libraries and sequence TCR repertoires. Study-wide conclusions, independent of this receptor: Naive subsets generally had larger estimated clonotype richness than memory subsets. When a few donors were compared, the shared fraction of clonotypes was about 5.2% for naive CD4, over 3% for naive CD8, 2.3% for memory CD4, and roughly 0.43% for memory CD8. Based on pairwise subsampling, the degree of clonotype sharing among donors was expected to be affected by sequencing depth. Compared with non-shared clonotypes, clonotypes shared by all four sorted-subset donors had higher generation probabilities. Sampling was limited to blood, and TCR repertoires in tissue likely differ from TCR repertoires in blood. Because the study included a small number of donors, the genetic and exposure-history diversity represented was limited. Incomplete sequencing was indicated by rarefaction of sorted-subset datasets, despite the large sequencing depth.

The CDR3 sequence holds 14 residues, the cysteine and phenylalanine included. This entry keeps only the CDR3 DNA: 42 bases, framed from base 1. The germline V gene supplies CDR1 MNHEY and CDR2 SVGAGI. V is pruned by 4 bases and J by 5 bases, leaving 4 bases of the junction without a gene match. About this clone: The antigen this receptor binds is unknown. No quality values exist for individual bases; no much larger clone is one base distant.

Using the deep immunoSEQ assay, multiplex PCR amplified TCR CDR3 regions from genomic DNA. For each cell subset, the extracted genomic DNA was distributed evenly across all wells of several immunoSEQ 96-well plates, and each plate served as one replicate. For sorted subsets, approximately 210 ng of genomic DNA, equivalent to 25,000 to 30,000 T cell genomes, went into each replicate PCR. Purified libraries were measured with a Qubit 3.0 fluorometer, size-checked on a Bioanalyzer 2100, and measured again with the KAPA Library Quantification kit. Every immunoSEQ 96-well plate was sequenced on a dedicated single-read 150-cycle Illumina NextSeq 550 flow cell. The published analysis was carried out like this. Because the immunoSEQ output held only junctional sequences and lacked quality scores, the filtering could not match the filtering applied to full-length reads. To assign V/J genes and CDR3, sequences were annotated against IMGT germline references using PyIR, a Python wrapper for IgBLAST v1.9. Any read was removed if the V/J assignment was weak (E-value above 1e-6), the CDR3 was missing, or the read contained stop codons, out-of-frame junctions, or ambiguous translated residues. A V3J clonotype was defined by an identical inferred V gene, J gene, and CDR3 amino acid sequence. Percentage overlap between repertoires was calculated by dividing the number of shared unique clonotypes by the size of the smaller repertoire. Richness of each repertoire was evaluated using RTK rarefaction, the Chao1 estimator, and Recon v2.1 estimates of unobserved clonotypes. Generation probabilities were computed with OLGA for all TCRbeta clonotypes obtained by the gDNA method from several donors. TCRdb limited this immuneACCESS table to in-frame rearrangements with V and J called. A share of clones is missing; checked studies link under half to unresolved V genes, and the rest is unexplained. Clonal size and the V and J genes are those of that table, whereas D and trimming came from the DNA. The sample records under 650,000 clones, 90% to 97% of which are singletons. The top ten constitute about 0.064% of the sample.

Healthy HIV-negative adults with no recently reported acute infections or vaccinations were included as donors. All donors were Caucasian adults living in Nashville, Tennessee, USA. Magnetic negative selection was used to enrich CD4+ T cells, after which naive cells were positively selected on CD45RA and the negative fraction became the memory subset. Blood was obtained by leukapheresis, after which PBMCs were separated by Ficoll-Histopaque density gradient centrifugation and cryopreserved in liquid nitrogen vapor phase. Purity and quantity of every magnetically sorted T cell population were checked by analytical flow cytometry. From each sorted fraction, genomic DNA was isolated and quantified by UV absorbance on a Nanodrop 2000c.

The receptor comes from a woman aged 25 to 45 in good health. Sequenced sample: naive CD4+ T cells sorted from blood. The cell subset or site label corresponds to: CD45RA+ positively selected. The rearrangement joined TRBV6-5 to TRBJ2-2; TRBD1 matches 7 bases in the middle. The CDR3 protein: CASSSPRGTGELFF. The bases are TGTGCCAGCAGTTCGCCCAGGGGGACCGGGGAGCTGTTTTTT.